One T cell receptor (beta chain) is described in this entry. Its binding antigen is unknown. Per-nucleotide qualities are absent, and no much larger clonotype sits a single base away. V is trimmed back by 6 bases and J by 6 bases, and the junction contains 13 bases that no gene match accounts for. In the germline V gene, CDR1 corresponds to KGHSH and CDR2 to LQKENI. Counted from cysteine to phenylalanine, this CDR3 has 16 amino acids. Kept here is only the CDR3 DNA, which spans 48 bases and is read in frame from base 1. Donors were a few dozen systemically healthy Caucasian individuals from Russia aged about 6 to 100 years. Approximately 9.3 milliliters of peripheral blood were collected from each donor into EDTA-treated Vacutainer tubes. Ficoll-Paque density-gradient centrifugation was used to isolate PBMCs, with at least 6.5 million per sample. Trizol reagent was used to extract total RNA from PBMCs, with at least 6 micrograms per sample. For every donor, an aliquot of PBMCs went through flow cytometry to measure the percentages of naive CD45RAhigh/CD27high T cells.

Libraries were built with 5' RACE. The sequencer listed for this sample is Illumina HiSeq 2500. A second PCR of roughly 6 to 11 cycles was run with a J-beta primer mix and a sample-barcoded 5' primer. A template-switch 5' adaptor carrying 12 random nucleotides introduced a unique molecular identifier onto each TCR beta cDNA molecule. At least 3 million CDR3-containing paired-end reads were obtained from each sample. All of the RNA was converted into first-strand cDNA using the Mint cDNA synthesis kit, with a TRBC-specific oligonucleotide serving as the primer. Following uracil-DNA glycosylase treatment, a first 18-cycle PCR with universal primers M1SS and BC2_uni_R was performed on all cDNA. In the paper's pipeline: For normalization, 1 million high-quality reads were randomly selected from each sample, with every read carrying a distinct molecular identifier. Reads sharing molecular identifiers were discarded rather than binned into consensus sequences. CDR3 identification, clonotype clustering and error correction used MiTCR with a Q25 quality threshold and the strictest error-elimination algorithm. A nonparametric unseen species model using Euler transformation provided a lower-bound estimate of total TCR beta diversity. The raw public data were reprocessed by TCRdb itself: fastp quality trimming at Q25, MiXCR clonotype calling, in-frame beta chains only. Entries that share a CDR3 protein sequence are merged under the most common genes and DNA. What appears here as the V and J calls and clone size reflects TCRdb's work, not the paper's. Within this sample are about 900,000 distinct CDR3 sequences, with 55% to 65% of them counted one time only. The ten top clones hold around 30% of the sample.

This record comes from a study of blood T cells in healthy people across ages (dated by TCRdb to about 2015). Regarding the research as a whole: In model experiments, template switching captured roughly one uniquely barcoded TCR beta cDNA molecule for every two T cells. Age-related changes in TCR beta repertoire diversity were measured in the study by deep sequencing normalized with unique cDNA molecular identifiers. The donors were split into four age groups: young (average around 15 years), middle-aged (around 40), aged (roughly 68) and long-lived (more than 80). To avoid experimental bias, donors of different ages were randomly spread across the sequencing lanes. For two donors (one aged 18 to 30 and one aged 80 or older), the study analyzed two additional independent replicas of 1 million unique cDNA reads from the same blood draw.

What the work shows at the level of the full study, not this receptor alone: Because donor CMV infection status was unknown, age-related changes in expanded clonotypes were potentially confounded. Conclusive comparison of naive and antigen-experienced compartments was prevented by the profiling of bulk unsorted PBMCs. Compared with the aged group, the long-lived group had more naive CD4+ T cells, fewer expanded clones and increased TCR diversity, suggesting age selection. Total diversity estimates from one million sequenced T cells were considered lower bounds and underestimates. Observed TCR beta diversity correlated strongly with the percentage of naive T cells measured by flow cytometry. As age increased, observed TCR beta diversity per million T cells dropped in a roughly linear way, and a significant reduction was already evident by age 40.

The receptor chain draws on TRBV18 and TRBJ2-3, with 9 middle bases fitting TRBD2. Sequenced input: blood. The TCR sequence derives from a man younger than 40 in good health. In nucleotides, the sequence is TGTGCCAGCTCTCTCGGTAGCGGGGGAATTCGGGATACGCAGTATTTT. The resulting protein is CASSLGSGGIRDTQYF. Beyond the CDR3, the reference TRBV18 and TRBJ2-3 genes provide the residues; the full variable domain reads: NAGVMQNPRHLVRRRGQEARLRCSPMKGHSHVYWYRQLPEEGLKFMVYLQKENIIDESGMPKERFSAEFPKEGPSILRIQQVVRGDSAAYFCASSLGSGGIRDTQYFGPGTRLTVL.